This note documents a single T cell receptor beta chain sequence. Germline V gene sequence: CDR1 SQVTM, CDR2 ANQGSEA. The CDR3 consists of 16 residues. Per the original data handling: Amplification with reference gene primers provided the estimates of nucleated cell counts. Clones were sequenced by immunoSEQ multiplex PCR, and TCRdb holds only the in-frame ones, with some missing. The V and J calls and clone size come from that table; D and trimming were worked out from the DNA. Counted here are roughly 410,000 clones, about 89% occurring once; the ten biggest clones make up under 3%. This specimen comes from a study of blood T cell repertoires in COVID-19. The overall study: The analysed material was cDNA or gDNA that came from T cells, B-cell-depleted T cells, or PBMCs.

Sequencing input: peripheral blood. The chain joins TRBV29-1 to TRBJ1-2; TRBD1 is a possible D gene (5 bases). The origin of this receptor is an older woman with COVID-19, enrolled during active disease. The CDR3 sequence is CTLGVRGRKADYGYTF. The CDR3 nucleotides read TGCACCCTTGGGGTGCGGGGACGCAAGGCTGACTATGGCTACACCTTC.